The 25 T cell receptor beta chains below were found in one sample sequenced in a study of molecular identifiers for immune sequencing clone quantification. TCRdb independently ran MiXCR on the PCR reads; one entry per CDR3 protein. The data hold 40,000 or so distinct CDR3 sequences, with roughly 21% observed a single time. The specimen was naive CD8+ T cells from blood, with Jurkat cell RNA spiked in. The subset denotes: FACS-sorted CD8+CD4-CCR7+CD45RA+ naive T cells. Receptor source: a human donor in good health. Some libraries in this study had Jurkat cell RNA spiked in.

Many counts were recorded for this clonotype. The chain links TRBV7-2 to TRBJ1-1, with no clear D. CDR3 length: 13 amino acids. Trimming cost V 6 bases and J 4 bases, with 12 bases left between them. In germline, CDR1 is SGHTA, CDR2 FQGNSA. For the CDR3, the DNA is TGTGCCAGCAGTGGTGGGGAGGTCACTGAAGCTTTCTTT. Translated, it gives CASSGGEVTEAFF.

The chain uses TRBV27 and TRBJ1-5; D call uncertain. Trimming pared 3 bases from V and 6 bases from J, leaving 12 bases between. CDR3 length equals 14 residues. Germline V gene data show CDR1 as MNHEY and CDR2 as SMNVEV (reference sequence). The CDR3 DNA reads as TGTGCCAGCAGTTTCGGTGGAGGGATTCAGCCCCAGCATTTT. This gives the protein CASSFGGGIQPQHF.

This clonotype showed up many times. This chain links TRBV6-5 with TRBJ2-7; 7 nucleotides line up with TRBD1. This CDR3 has 19 amino acids. V dropped 2 bases and J dropped 2; count of bases not matched to a gene: 18. Germline-derived CDR1 and CDR2 are MNHEY and SVGAGI. This CDR3 reads CASSYGPTGFTPYAYEQYF. CDR3 sequence (DNA): TGTGCCAGCAGTTACGGGCCGACAGGGTTCACTCCTTACGCCTACGAGCAGTACTTC.

V usage is TRBV20-1 and J usage is TRBJ1-5; TRBD1 aligns across 9 bases. Germline-derived CDR1 and CDR2 are DFQATT and SNEGSKA (reference sequence). The CDR3 runs to 15 residues. Trimming cost V 2 bases and J 7 bases; bases outside gene matches: 9. CDR3 sequence (DNA): TGCAGTGCTAGACTGGGGGACAGGGAGAGACAGCCCCAGCATTTT. This translates into CSARLGDRERQPQHF.

Notes on this clonotype: In this CDR3 the conserved last residue, phenylalanine or tryptophan, is missing, so a read error is likely. The rearrangement joins TRBV28 to TRBJ1-1; D perhaps matches TRBD1 (6 bases). Germline CDR1 MDHEN, CDR2 SYDVKM. The length of the CDR3 is 13 residues. Here the CDR3 reads CACKNRADTEAFL. The CDR3 DNA reads as TGTGCATGCAAGAACAGGGCGGATACTGAAGCTTTCTTA.

This clonotype has a handful of counts. A much larger clonotype is one base distant, so this may be a read error. The chain is built from TRBV6-6 and TRBJ2-3, with D possibly being TRBD1 or TRBD2 (5 bases each). This CDR3 contains 14 residues. Looked up from germline, CDR1 is MNHNY and CDR2 is SVGAGI (reference sequence). CDR3 amino acids: CASSYLGDPDTRYF. CDR3 bases: TGTGCCAGCAGTTATTTGGGGGACCCAGATACGCGGTATTTT.

As regards this clonotype: Since no conserved phenylalanine or tryptophan closes the CDR3, a read error is the likely cause. V is TRBV7-3 and J is TRBJ2-1; possibly TRBD1 or TRBD2 for D (5 bases each). Germline lookup yields CDR1 SGHTA and CDR2 FQGTGA. The CDR3 spans 18 residues. V lost 2 bases to trimming and J lost 4 bases, with 21 bases between them. DNA for the CDR3: TGTGCCAGCAGCTTAGGGGGACGTAGGGGCTTGACTTACAATGAGCAGTTCCTC. The encoded protein is CASSLGGRRGLTYNEQFL.

This clonotype has ten or more counts. The genes are TRBV27 and TRBJ2-7; tentative D call: TRBD1 (5 bases). The CDR3 length is 15 residues. The ends were cut back, 5 bases at V and 0 bases at J, with 14 bases in the middle. Germline CDR1 is MNHEY and CDR2 is SMNVEV (reference sequence). CDR3 region: CASSLAGPSSYEQYF. CDR3 nucleotide sequence: TGTGCCAGCAGTCTGGCAGGGCCCAGCTCCTACGAGCAGTACTTC.

There are many counts of this clonotype. The CDR3: CASSLQGLETQYF. Written as DNA, the CDR3 is TGTGCCAGCAGCTTACAGGGCCTGGAGACCCAGTACTTC. J is TRBJ2-5 and V is TRBV7-9, with D possibly TRBD1 on 5 matching bases. The CDR3 length is 13 residues. Germline CDR1 is SEHNR and CDR2 is FQNEAQ (reference sequence). V shed 2 bases and J shed 5 bases, with 9 bases lying between them.

This clonotype was detected many times. The chain carries TRBV7-9 and TRBJ1-1; D unresolved. V was cut by 0 bases and J by 1 base, with 9 bases left in between. There are 15 residues in the CDR3. Germline CDR1 is SEHNR and CDR2 is FQNEAQ (reference sequence). The CDR3 is CASSLALSENTEAFF. CDR3 DNA sequence: TGTGCCAGCAGCTTAGCGTTGTCGGAGAACACTGAAGCTTTCTTT.

This clonotype showed up many times. This chain joins TRBV9 and TRBJ2-4; D gene ambiguous. Germline V gene data show CDR1 as SGDLS and CDR2 as YYNGEE. This CDR3 region has 11 residues. With 7 bases removed from V and 6 bases from J, the gap between germline ends came to 8 bases. This CDR3 reads CASGETNIQYF. CDR3 DNA: TGTGCCAGCGGGGAAACAAACATTCAGTACTTC.

This clonotype came up many times. The gene calls are TRBV5-6 and TRBJ2-3; possibly TRBD2 for D (6 bases). Germline values: CDR1 SGHDT, CDR2 YYEEEE. This CDR3 has 14 amino acids. V lost 1 base and J 11 bases, leaving 17 bases between the germline ends. CDR3 DNA: TGTGCCAGCAGCTTGCAGGGTTTTGGGACTGAGCAGTATTTT. It encodes CASSLQGFGTEQYF. The full variable domain, rest sourced from reference TRBV5-6 and TRBJ2-3, is DAGVTQSPTHLIKTRGQQVTLRCSPKSGHDTVSWYQQALGQGPQFIFQYYEEEERQRGNFPDRFSGHQFPNYSSELNVNALLLGDSALYLCASSLQGFGTEQYFGPGTRLTVL.

This clonotype was counted at least ten times. V is TRBV6-2 or TRBV6-3 and J is TRBJ2-4; TRBD1 agrees at 7 bases. The V segment lost 5 bases and the J segment 3 bases; nucleotides outside the gene matches: 16. In germline, CDR1 is MNHEY, CDR2 SVGEGT. The CDR3 extends over 18 amino acids. In DNA form, the CDR3 reads TGTGCCAGCAGTCCCAGTCCGGGACAGCTGACCGACAAAAACATTCAGTACTTC. This codes for CASSPSPGQLTDKNIQYF.

The chain links TRBV15 to TRBJ2-1; TRBD1 is a possible D gene (6 bases). V was cut by 0 bases and J by 6 bases, with 9 bases left in between. CDR1 and CDR2 from the germline V gene are LNHNV and YYDKDF (reference sequence). The CDR3 contains 14 residues. The CDR3 protein is CATSRDVGGNEQFF. CDR3 in DNA: TGTGCCACCAGCAGAGATGTAGGGGGCAATGAGCAGTTCTTC. The full variable domain, in which reference TRBV15 and TRBJ2-1 provide the parts outside the CDR3, is DAMVIQNPRYQVTQFGKPVTLSCSQTLNHNVMYWYQQKSSQAPKLLFHYYDKDFNNEADTPDNFQSRRPNTSFCFLDIRSPGLGDTAMYLCATSRDVGGNEQFFGPGTRLTVL.

This clonotype turned up a few times. Mismatch with germline at one junction end may stem from a read error. V gene TRBV7-9 combines with J gene TRBJ2-7, with TRBD2 as a possible D gene (6 bases). The CDR3 is 15 amino acids. In germline, CDR1 is SEHNR, CDR2 FQNEAQ (reference sequence). The CDR3 nucleotides are TGTGCCAGCGGCTTAGTCGGGACTTCCTCCTACGAGCAGTACTTC. Translated, it gives CASGLVGTSSYEQYF.

Regarding this clonotype: Since a much larger clone is just one base distant, this may be a read error. It is likely a read error, because the conserved phenylalanine at the end of the CDR3 is missing. This sequence joins TRBV2 and TRBJ2-1, with D perhaps matching TRBD2 (6 bases). CDR1 is SNHLY and CDR2 is FYNNEI in the germline V gene. CDR3 size: 15 residues. V was pared by 3 bases and J by 4 bases, with 13 bases between. This CDR3 is CASSEIIAEYNEQFL. CDR3 bases: TGTGCCAGCAGTGAGATAATAGCGGAGTACAATGAGCAGTTCCTC.

The table lists this clonotype with many counts. J is TRBJ2-7 and V is TRBV20-1; 7 bases fit TRBD1. The CDR3 has 11 amino acids. Germline V gives CDR1 DFQATT, CDR2 SNEGSKA (reference sequence). The trim removed 4 bases at V and 4 bases at J, leaving 1 base unmatched. The CDR3 DNA reads TGCAGTGCTAAGGACAGGTACGAGCAGTACTTC. Translating gives CSAKDRYEQYF.

This clonotype came up many times. DNA of the CDR3: TGCGCCAGCAGCCAAGGGGTAGATGCTGCAAACACCATATATTTT. Translation: CASSQGVDAANTIYF. V usage is TRBV4-3 and J usage is TRBJ1-3; no firm D call. V lost 1 base and J lost 6, with 13 bases in between. From germline, CDR1 is LGHNA and CDR2 YSLEER. This CDR3 spans 15 amino acids.

This clonotype has ten or more counts. The rearrangement joins TRBV10-3 to TRBJ1-6, with unresolved D. Germline V gene lookup returns CDR1 ENHRY and CDR2 SYGVKD. This CDR3 spans 13 amino acids. Deletions cut 0 bases from V and 9 bases from J, with 6 bases between. CDR3 bases: TGTGCCATCAGTGAGTCGGGGAGTTCACCCCTCCACTTT. Amino acids: CAISESGSSPLHF.

At least ten counts were recorded for this clonotype. CDR3 amino acids: CASSSGEKLFF. The DNA for the CDR3 is TGCGCCAGCAGCTCCGGTGAAAAACTGTTTTTT. The chain is built from TRBV5-1 and TRBJ1-4; no firm D call. CDR3 size: 11 residues. V was trimmed by 3 bases and J by 7 bases, leaving 4 bases between them. Germline V gene data show CDR1 as SGHRS and CDR2 as YFSETQ.

This clonotype was seen at least ten times. This sequence joins TRBV7-6 and TRBJ2-5; tentative D call: TRBD2 (6 bases). Germline V gene data show CDR1 as SGHVS and CDR2 as FNYEAQ. The CDR3 has 16 amino acids. V was pared by 5 bases and J by 4 bases, with 20 bases between. The CDR3 loop is CASSRGYAGTLETQYF. CDR3 sequence (DNA): TGTGCCAGCAGCCGCGGCTATGCGGGGACGCTAGAGACCCAGTACTTC.

This clonotype was seen many times. The chain uses TRBV27 and TRBJ1-2; D call uncertain. The CDR3 runs to 16 residues. The V gene lost 0 bases and the J gene lost 3 bases, with 14 bases spanning the gap. CDR1 MNHEY and CDR2 SMNVEV come from the germline V gene (reference sequence). Here the CDR3 reads CASSLSIGAPHYGYTF. For the CDR3, the DNA is TGTGCCAGCAGTTTATCGATTGGTGCACCCCACTATGGCTACACCTTC.

In this sample, this clonotype turned up many times. V gene TRBV5-6 combines with J gene TRBJ2-7; TRBD2 matches at 11 bases. Trimming at V came to 2 bases and at J to 3 bases, leaving 4 bases not matched to a gene. Germline assignment: CDR1 SGHDT and CDR2 YYEEEE. The CDR3 runs to 15 residues. CDR3 sequence (DNA): TGTGCCAGCAGCTTAGGACTAGCGGGCCTCTACGAGCAGTACTTC. Translation: CASSLGLAGLYEQYF.

At least ten counts were recorded for this clonotype. The gene calls are TRBV20-1 and TRBJ2-3; D may be TRBD1 (7 bases). V was pared by 0 bases and J by 8 bases, with 21 bases between. The germline V gene has CDR1 DFQATT and CDR2 SNEGSKA (reference sequence). This CDR3 comprises 16 residues. The CDR3 reads CSARDLTGKAGGTQYF. The CDR3, as DNA: TGCAGTGCTAGAGATCTGACAGGGAAAGCCGGGGGTACGCAGTATTTT.

Ten or more counts support this clonotype. This chain links TRBV7-9 with TRBJ2-3; 9 bases line up with TRBD1. CDR1 is SEHNR and CDR2 is FQNEAQ in the germline V gene (reference sequence). Trimming at V came to 5 bases and at J to 0 bases, leaving 6 bases not matched to a gene. The CDR3 contains 16 residues. The CDR3 loop reads CASSLRTGGSTDTQYF. CDR3 nucleotides: TGTGCCAGCAGCCTCCGAACAGGGGGCAGCACAGATACGCAGTATTTT.